These 5 T cell receptor beta chains came from one sample sequenced in a study of blood T cell repertoires in COVID-19. TCRdb's table, derived via immunoSEQ multiplex PCR, lists solely in-frame clones and lacks some. The data hold over 65,000 clones, with more than 75% observed a single time. What was sequenced was peripheral blood. These receptors were collected from a woman aged 60 to 75 with acute or convalescent COVID-19.

The V and J genes are TRBV15 and TRBJ1-6, with 8 bases fitting TRBD1. After removal of 5 bases from V and 5 bases from J, the junction contained 2 bases not matched to a gene. CDR1 and CDR2 (germline): LNHNV, YYDKDF (reference sequence). The CDR3 runs 14 residues. The CDR3 sequence is CATSYRGNNSPLHF. CDR3 in DNA: TGTGCCACCAGCTACAGGGGGAATAATTCACCCCTCCACTTT.

This sequence joins TRBV18 and TRBJ2-7, with 7 bases identical to TRBD2. V lost 0 bases and J lost 1; bases outside the gene matches: 6. Germline CDR1 and CDR2: KGHSH and LQKENI. The CDR3 is 16 residues long. The CDR3 nucleotides are TGTGCCAGCTCACCACCAATTGCGGGAGCGTCCTACGAGCAGTACGTC. This sequence encodes CASSPPIAGASYEQYV.

The rearrangement joins TRBV18 to TRBJ1-2; D remains ambiguous. The CDR3 totals 14 residues. Looked up from germline, CDR1 is KGHSH and CDR2 is LQKENI. Trimming shortened V by 3 bases and J by 3 bases, and 11 bases separated the two germline ends. CDR3 in amino acids: CASSPKEADYGYTF. For the CDR3, the DNA is TGTGCCAGCTCACCGAAGGAGGCGGACTATGGCTACACCTTC.

The CDR3 reads CASSEQGPGGDEQFF. The CDR3 nucleotides read TGTGCCAGCAGTGAACAGGGCCCCGGTGGGGATGAGCAGTTCTTC. This rearrangement joins TRBV6-1 to TRBJ2-1; D may be TRBD1 (5 bases). Trimming stripped 2 bases from V and 8 bases from J, with 16 bases between. The germline V gene encodes CDR1 MNHNS and CDR2 SASEGT. The CDR3 spans 15 residues.

This clone was observed a single time. V is TRBV5-8 and J is TRBJ2-2; D might be TRBD1 (8 bases). V lost 0 bases and J lost 4, with 19 bases in between. The CDR3 spans 18 residues. In germline, CDR1 is SGHTS, CDR2 YDEGEE. The CDR3 bases are TGTGCCAGCAGCTTGGACGGGAGGCCAGGGGGCTTCACCGGGGAGCTGTTTTTT. Its translation is CASSLDGRPGGFTGELFF.